The 22 T cell receptor beta chains in this list originate from one sample, sequenced in a study of T cells in Graves' hyperthyroidism and ophthalmopathy. The investigators amplified TCR beta CDR3 regions from RNA transcripts. With the HTBI primer set, the TCR CDR3 went through a first round of RT-PCR. TCRdb passed the multiplex PCR reads through MiXCR, listing each CDR3 protein once. The sample has around 50,000 distinct CDR3 sequences, approximately 52% seen once. Sequencing was performed on blood. The receptors come from a woman aged 50 to 60 with Graves' ophthalmopathy.

As for this clonotype: The missing conserved phenylalanine or tryptophan at the end of this CDR3 makes a read error likely. The chain joins TRBV19 to TRBJ2-6; 9 bases fit TRBD1. The CDR3 has 18 residues. Germline values: CDR1 LNHDA, CDR2 SQIVND (reference sequence). Losses at the gene ends were 5 bases for V and 4 bases for J; bases not matched to a gene: 12. CDR3: CASSAPRQGVSGANVLTC. The CDR3 coding sequence is TGTGCCAGTAGTGCACCGAGACAGGGGGTATCAGGGGCCAACGTCCTGACTTGC.

The V call is TRBV20-1, the J call TRBJ1-5; TRBD1 agrees at 7 bases. Germline lookup yields CDR1 DFQATT and CDR2 SNEGSKA (reference sequence). This CDR3 contains 13 residues. CDR3 nucleotide sequence: TGCAGCGGAACGACAGGGAGAGGTCAGCCCCAGCATTTT. As protein: CSGTTGRGQPQHF.

This clonotype was seen many times. The CDR3 sequence: CSATQGNQPQHF. The DNA for the CDR3 is TGCAGTGCGACCCAGGGGAATCAGCCCCAGCATTTT. V gene TRBV20-1 combines with J gene TRBJ1-5; D is possibly TRBD1 (6 bases). The CDR3 extends over 12 amino acids. Trimming cost V 6 bases and J 4 bases, with 10 bases left between them. The V gene's germline CDR1 is DFQATT and CDR2 SNEGSKA (reference sequence).

This clonotype is classed as medium-sized. This rearrangement joins TRBV10-3 to TRBJ1-6, with a weak D call TRBD1 (6 bases). With 3 bases removed from V and 9 bases from J, the gap between germline ends came to 15 bases. Germline CDR1 is ENHRY and CDR2 is SYGVKD. The CDR3 spans 15 residues. The CDR3 region is CAISETTGTGSPLHF. Written as DNA, the CDR3 is TGTGCCATCAGTGAAACCACAGGGACCGGTTCACCCCTCCACTTT.

The chain recombines TRBV2 with TRBJ1-6; 9 bases align to TRBD1. The CDR3 is made up of 18 amino acids. Germline assignment: CDR1 SNHLY and CDR2 FYNNEI. V trimming: 6 bases; J trimming: 2 bases; junction bases outside the gene matches: 11. The CDR3 bases are TGTGCCAGCAGCTATTTCCGGGACAGGGTGGCCTATAATTCACCCCTCCACTTT. Translated: CASSYFRDRVAYNSPLHF.

Comments on this clonotype: At one boundary the junction diverges from the germline segment, which might be a read error. This rearrangement joins TRBV10-1 to TRBJ2-1, with D perhaps matching TRBD1 or TRBD2 (6 bases each). CDR1 WNHNN and CDR2 SYGVQD come from the germline V gene (reference sequence). This CDR3 contains 14 residues. CDR3 loop: CANSESMPGGEQFF. The CDR3 nucleotides read TGCGCCAACAGTGAGTCTATGCCCGGGGGCGAGCAGTTCTTC.

This clonotype was seen many times. Germline is not matched at one junction end, which may reflect a read error. The V gene is TRBV6-5, the J gene TRBJ2-5, with 8 nucleotides matching TRBD2. In germline, CDR1 is MNHEY, CDR2 SVGAGI. The length of the CDR3 is 14 residues. CDR3 region: CTSSFSGIQETQYF. DNA for the CDR3: TGTACCAGCAGTTTTAGCGGGATTCAAGAGACCCAGTACTTC.

The chain carries TRBV2 and TRBJ2-1; D perhaps matches TRBD1 (6 bases). Trimming removed 7 bases at V and 10 bases at J, with 23 bases between. Germline V gene lookup returns CDR1 SNHLY and CDR2 FYNNEI. The CDR3 runs 15 residues. CDR3 in DNA: TGTGCCAGCACCTACGTTCAATTGGGAAGGGGGGAGCAGTTCTTC. Translation: CASTYVQLGRGEQFF. The variable domain in full, completed from reference TRBV2 and TRBJ2-1, reads EPEVTQTPSHQVTQMGQEVILRCVPISNHLYFYWYRQILGQKVEFLVSFYNNEISEKSEIFDDQFSVERPDGSNFTLKIRSTKLEDSAMYFCASTYVQLGRGEQFFGPGTRLTVL.

This clonotype was detected many times. The chain couples TRBV19 to TRBJ2-5, with D perhaps TRBD2 (5 bases). Trimming took off 5 bases at V and 5 bases at J, with 15 bases between the two ends. Per the germline V gene, CDR1 is LNHDA and CDR2 is SQIVND (reference sequence). The CDR3 runs to 14 residues. The CDR3 region is CASSLTSWVETQYF. In DNA, the CDR3 is TGTGCCAGTAGTCTTACTAGTTGGGTCGAGACCCAGTACTTC.

This clonotype was seen more than once but under ten times. CDR3 bases: TGTGCCAGCAGTTTTGGTGGGGCCAACGTCCTGACTTTC. Translating gives CASSFGGANVLTF. The V and J genes are TRBV28 and TRBJ2-6; D remains ambiguous. From germline, CDR1 is MDHEN and CDR2 SYDVKM. CDR3 size: 13 residues. V shed 3 bases and J shed 3 bases, with 3 bases lying between them.

J is TRBJ1-2 and V is TRBV10-3, with D possibly TRBD1 on 5 matching bases. Germline lookup yields CDR1 ENHRY and CDR2 SYGVKD. V lost 9 bases to trimming and J lost 7 bases, with 12 bases between them. This CDR3 contains 11 residues. The chain's CDR3 is CAIKGTTGYTF. DNA for the CDR3: TGTGCCATAAAGGGGACGACTGGCTACACCTTC.

This clonotype is a singleton in its sample. The V gene is TRBV20-1, the J gene TRBJ2-3; TRBD1 matches at 10 bases. The CDR3 runs 14 residues. Germline trimming cut 5 bases from V and 1 base from J; bases unmatched to any gene: 3. Germline lookup yields CDR1 DFQATT and CDR2 SNEGSKA (reference sequence). The DNA of the CDR3 is TGCAGTGCTCCCGGGACAGGGGGCACAGATACGCAGTATTTT. It translates to CSAPGTGGTDTQYF.

Sample share makes this clonotype medium-sized. The rearrangement joins TRBV2 to TRBJ1-5, with D possibly matching TRBD1 (5 bases). Per the germline V gene, CDR1 is SNHLY and CDR2 is FYNNEI. This CDR3 comprises 13 residues. V was trimmed by 4 bases and J by 4 bases, leaving 8 bases between them. DNA for the CDR3: TGTGCCAGCAGTGGACAGCTGAATCAGCCCCAGCATTTT. Amino acid sequence: CASSGQLNQPQHF.

This clonotype was recorded at least ten times. The V and J genes are TRBV19 and TRBJ2-7, with unresolved D. This CDR3 is 13 amino acids long. Germline V gene lookup returns CDR1 LNHDA and CDR2 SQIVND (reference sequence). Trimming left V 4 bases short and J 1 base short, with 8 bases between. CDR3 bases: TGTGCCAGTAGTACCGACATTTCCTACGAGCAGTACTTC. As protein: CASSTDISYEQYF.

This clonotype was seen many times. The J gene is TRBJ1-4, the V gene TRBV12-3 or TRBV12-4, with 8 bases lining up with TRBD1. V lost 8 bases to trimming and J lost 6 bases; unmatched junction nucleotides: 8. The CDR3 sequence is 14 residues long. The DNA for the CDR3 is TGTGCCAGCGGACAGGGATGGGGATATGAAAAACTGTTTTTT. Protein sequence: CASGQGWGYEKLFF.

This clonotype has more than one count but fewer than ten. The J gene is TRBJ1-5, the V gene TRBV5-1, with 8 bases aligning to TRBD1. Germline-derived CDR1 and CDR2 are SGHRS and YFSETQ. This CDR3 has 20 amino acids. The trim removed 4 bases at V and 3 bases at J, leaving 21 bases unmatched. The CDR3: CASSPGGGQAPPGLNQPQHF. CDR3 nucleotides: TGCGCCAGCAGCCCCGGGGGGGGACAGGCGCCCCCGGGGCTCAATCAGCCCCAGCATTTT.

As DNA, the CDR3 is TGCAGTGCTAGACCCTCGGCTGAGCTCTATGGCTACACCTTC. It translates to CSARPSAELYGYTF. This sequence joins TRBV20-1 and TRBJ1-2; D remains unclear. Trimming cost V 2 bases and J 4 bases, with 14 bases left between them. Germline assignment: CDR1 DFQATT and CDR2 SNEGSKA (reference sequence). The CDR3 is made up of 14 amino acids.

The chain couples TRBV5-1 to TRBJ1-4; D unclear. Trimming removed 0 bases at V and 7 bases at J, with 10 bases between. Germline CDR1 and CDR2: SGHRS and YFSETQ. This CDR3 spans 14 amino acids. DNA of the CDR3: TGCGCCAGCAGCTTGGACGAGCTGGGTGAAAAACTGTTTTTT. Its protein product is CASSLDELGEKLFF. Full variable domain (remainder filled in from reference TRBV5-1 and TRBJ1-4): KAGVTQTPRYLIKTRGQQVTLSCSPISGHRSVSWYQQTPGQGLQFLFEYFSETQRNKGNFPGRFSGRQFSNSRSEMNVSTLELGDSALYLCASSLDELGEKLFFGSGTQLSVL.

This clonotype showed up many times. This chain uses TRBV6-6 with TRBJ2-7, with unresolved D. V was pared by 10 bases and J by 6 bases, with 10 bases between. In germline, CDR1 is MNHNY, CDR2 SVGAGI (reference sequence). This CDR3 is built from 10 residues. CDR3 bases: TGTGCCACCCGGGCCGTCGAGCAGTACTTC. It codes for CATRAVEQYF.

This clonotype was detected many times. This chain connects TRBV7-3 to TRBJ2-5; TRBD1 aligns across 10 bases. Germline trimming cut 3 bases from V and 4 bases from J; bases unmatched to any gene: 2. The CDR3 runs to 14 residues. CDR1 and CDR2 from the germline V gene are SGHTA and FQGTGA. CDR3 sequence (DNA): TGTGCCAGCAGCTTGGGGACAGGGGCAGAGACCCAGTACTTC. Amino acid sequence: CASSLGTGAETQYF.

With respect to this clonotype: A clone one base away is much larger, so this may be a read error. The genes are TRBV11-2 and TRBJ2-2; 13 bases align to TRBD2. The germline gives CDR1 SGHAT, CDR2 FQNNGV. There are 16 residues in the CDR3. The CDR3 here is CTSSRITSGRAGELFF. Written as DNA, the CDR3 is TGTACCAGCAGCCGCATCACTAGCGGGAGGGCCGGGGAGCTGTTTTTT.

This clonotype has a count of ten or more. J is TRBJ1-5 and V is TRBV6-1; no clear D. The V end was cut by 6 bases, the J end by 0 bases, with 9 bases between. The CDR3 spans 14 residues. The germline V gene has CDR1 MNHNS and CDR2 SASEGT. As DNA, the CDR3 is TGTGCCAGCAGCGCGGCTTATAGCAATCAGCCCCAGCATTTT. It encodes CASSAAYSNQPQHF.